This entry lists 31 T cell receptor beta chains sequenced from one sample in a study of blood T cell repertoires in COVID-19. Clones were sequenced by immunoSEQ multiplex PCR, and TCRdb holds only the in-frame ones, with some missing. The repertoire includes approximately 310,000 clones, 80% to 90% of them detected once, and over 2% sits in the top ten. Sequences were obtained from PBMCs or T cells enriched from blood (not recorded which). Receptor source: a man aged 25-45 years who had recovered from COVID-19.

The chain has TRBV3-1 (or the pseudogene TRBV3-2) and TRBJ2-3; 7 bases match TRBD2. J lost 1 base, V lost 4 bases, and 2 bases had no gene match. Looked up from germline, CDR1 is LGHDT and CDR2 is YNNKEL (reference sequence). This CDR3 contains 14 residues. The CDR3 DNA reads TGTGCCAGCAGCCCTCGGGGGGGCACAGATACGCAGTATTTT. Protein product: CASSPRGGTDTQYF.

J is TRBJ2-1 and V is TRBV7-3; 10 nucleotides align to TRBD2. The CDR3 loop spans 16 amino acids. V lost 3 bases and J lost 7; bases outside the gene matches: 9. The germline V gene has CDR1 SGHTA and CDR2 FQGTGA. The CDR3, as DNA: TGTGCCAGCAGCTTTACCGGGACTAGCGTCATGAATGAGCAGTTCTTC. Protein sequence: CASSFTGTSVMNEQFF.

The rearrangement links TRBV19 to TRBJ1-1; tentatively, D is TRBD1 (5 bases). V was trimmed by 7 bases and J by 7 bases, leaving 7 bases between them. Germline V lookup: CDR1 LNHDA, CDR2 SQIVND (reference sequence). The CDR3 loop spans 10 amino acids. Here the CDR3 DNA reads TGTGCCAGTATGGGGGGTGAAGCTTTCTTT. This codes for CASMGGEAFF.

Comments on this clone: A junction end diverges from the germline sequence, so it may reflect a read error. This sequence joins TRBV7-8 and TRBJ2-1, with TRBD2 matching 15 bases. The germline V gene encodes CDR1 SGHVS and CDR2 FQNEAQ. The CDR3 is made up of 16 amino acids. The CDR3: CASSLAPGLAGGAFVF. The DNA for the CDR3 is TGTGCCAGCAGCTTAGCCCCCGGACTAGCGGGGGGGGCCTTTGTCTTC.

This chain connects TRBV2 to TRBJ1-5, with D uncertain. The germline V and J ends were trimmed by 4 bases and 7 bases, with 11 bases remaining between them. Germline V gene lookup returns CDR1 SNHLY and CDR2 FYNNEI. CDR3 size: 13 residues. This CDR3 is CASSVGRGQPQHF. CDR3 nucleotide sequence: TGTGCCAGCAGTGTGGGGAGAGGACAGCCCCAGCATTTT.

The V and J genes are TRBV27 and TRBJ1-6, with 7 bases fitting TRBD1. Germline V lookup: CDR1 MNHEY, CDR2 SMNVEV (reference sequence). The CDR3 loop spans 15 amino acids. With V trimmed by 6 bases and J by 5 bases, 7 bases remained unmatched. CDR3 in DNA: TGTGCCAGCAGGTTGGGACAGACAAATAATTCACCCCTCCACTTT. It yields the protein CASRLGQTNNSPLHF.

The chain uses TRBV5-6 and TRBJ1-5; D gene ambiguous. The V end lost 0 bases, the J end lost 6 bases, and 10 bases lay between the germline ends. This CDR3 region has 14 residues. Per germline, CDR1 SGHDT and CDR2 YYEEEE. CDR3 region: CASSLGRGFQPQHF. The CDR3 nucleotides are TGTGCCAGCAGCTTGGGTAGAGGGTTTCAGCCCCAGCATTTT.

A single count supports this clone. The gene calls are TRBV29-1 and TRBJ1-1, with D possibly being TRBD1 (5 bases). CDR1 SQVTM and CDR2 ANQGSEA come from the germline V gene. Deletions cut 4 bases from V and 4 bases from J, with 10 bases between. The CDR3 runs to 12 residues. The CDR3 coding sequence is TGCAGCGTTGCGGGGGTCCGCACTGAAGCTTTCTTT. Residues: CSVAGVRTEAFF.

The CDR3 sequence: CASSLDGGLDTEAFF. CDR3 bases: TGTGCCAGCAGCTTGGACGGGGGGTTGGACACTGAAGCTTTCTTT. The V gene is TRBV5-5, the J gene TRBJ1-1, with D perhaps matching TRBD1 (5 bases). CDR1 is SGHKS, CDR2 YYEKEE, per germline (reference sequence). This CDR3 is built from 15 residues. Deletions cut 0 bases from V and 3 bases from J, with 12 bases between.

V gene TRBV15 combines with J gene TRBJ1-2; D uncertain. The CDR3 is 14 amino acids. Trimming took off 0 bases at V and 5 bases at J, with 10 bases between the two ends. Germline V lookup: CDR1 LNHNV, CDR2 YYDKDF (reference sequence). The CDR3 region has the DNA TGTGCCACCAGCAGAGATAAACAGCTTTATGGCTACACCTTC. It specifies CATSRDKQLYGYTF.

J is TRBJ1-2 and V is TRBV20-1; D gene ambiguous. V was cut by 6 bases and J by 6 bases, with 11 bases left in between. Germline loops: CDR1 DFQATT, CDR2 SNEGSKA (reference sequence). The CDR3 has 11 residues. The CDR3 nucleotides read TGCAGTGCCGAGGAGGTAAATGGCTACACCTTC. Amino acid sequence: CSAEEVNGYTF.

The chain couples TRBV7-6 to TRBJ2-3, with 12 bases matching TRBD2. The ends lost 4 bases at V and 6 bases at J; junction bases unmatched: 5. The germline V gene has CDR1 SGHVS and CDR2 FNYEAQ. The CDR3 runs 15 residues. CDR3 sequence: CASSSSGGAVDTQYF. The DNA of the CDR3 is TGTGCCAGCAGCTCTAGCGGGGGGGCGGTGGATACGCAGTATTTT.

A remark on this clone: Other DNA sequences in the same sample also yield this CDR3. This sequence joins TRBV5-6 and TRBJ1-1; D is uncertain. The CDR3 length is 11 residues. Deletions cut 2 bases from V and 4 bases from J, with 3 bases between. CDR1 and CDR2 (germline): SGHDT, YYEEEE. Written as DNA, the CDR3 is TGTGCCAGCAGCTTCAGCACTGAAGCTTTCTTT. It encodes CASSFSTEAFF.

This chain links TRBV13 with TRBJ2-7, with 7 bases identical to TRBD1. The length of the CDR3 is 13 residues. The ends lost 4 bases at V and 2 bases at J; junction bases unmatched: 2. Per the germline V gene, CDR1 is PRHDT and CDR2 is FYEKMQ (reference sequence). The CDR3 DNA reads TGTGCCAGCAGCTCGGACAGGACCTACGAGCAGTACTTC. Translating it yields CASSSDRTYEQYF.

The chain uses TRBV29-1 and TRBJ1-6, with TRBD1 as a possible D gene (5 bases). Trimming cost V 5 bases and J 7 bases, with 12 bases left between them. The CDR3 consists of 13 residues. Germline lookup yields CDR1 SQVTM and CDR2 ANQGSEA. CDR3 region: CSVCQGRNSPLHF. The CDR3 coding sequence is TGCAGCGTTTGTCAGGGTAGGAATTCACCCCTCCACTTT.

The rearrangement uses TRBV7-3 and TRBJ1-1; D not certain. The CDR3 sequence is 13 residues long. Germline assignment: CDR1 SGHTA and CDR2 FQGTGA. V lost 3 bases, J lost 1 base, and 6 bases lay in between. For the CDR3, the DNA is TGTGCCAGCAGCTTGCAGGAGAACACTGAAGCTTTCTTT. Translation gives CASSLQENTEAFF.

CDR3 residues: CASSPDGGESPLHF. CDR3 sequence (DNA): TGTGCCAGCAGCCCGGACGGCGGGGAGTCACCCCTCCACTTT. The chain links TRBV9 to TRBJ1-6; D is undetermined. This CDR3 is built from 14 residues. Trimming shortened V by 4 bases and J by 10 bases, and 15 bases separated the two germline ends. Germline V gene data show CDR1 as SGDLS and CDR2 as YYNGEE.

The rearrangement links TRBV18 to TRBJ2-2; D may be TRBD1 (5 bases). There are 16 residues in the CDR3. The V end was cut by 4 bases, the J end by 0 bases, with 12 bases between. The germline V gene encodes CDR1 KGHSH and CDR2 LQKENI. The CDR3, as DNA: TGTGCCAGCTCACTTCCGCAGACAGCGAACACCGGGGAGCTGTTTTTT. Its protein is CASSLPQTANTGELFF.

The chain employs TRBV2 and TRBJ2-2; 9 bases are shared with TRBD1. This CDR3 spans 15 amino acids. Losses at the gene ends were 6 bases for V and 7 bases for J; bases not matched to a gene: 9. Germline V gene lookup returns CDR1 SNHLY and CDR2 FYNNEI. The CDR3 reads CASSGGTGRVGELFF. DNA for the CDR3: TGTGCCAGCAGCGGAGGGACAGGGCGGGTCGGGGAGCTGTTTTTT.

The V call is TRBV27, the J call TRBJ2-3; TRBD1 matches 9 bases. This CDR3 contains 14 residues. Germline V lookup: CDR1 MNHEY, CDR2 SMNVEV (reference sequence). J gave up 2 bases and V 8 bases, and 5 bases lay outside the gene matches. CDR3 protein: CASSRDRVTDTQYF. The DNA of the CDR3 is TGTGCCAGCTCCAGGGACAGGGTCACAGATACGCAGTATTTT.

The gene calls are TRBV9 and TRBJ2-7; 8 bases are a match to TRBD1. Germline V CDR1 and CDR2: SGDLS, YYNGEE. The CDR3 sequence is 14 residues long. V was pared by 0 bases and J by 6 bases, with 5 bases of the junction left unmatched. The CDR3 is CASSVGQGALEQYF. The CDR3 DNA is TGTGCCAGCAGCGTAGGGCAGGGGGCCCTCGAGCAGTACTTC. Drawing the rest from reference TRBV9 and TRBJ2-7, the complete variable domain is DSGVTQTPKHLITATGQRVTLRCSPRSGDLSVYWYQQSLDQGLQFLIQYYNGEERAKGNILERFSAQQFPDLHSELNLSSLELGDSALYFCASSVGQGALEQYFGPGTRLTVT.

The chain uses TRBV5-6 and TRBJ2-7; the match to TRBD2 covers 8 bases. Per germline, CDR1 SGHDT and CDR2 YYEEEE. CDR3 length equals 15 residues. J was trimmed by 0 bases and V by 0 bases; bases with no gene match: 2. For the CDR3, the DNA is TGTGCCAGCAGCTTGGCGGGGGGGCCCTCCTACGAGCAGTACTTC. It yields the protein CASSLAGGPSYEQYF.

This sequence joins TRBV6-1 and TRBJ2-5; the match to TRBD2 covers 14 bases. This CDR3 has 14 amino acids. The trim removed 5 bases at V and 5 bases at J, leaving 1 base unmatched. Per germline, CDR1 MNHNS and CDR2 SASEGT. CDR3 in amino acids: CASSWTSGGETQYF. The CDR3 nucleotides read TGTGCCAGCAGTTGGACTAGCGGGGGGGAGACCCAGTACTTC.

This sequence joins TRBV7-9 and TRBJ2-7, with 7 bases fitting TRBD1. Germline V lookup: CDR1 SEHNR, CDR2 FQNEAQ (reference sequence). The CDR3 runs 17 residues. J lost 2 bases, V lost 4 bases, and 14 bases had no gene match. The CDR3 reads CASSSTPRRTGTYEQYF. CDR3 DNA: TGTGCCAGCAGCTCTACGCCCCGAAGGACAGGTACCTACGAGCAGTACTTC.

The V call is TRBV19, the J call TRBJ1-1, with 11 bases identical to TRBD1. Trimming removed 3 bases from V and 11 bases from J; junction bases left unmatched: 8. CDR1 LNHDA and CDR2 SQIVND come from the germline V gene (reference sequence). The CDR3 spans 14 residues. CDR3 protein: CASSITGQGARAFF. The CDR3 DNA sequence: TGTGCCAGTAGTATTACCGGACAGGGGGCTCGGGCTTTCTTT. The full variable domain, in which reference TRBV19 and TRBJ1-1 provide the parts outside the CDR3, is DGGITQSPKYLFRKEGQNVTLSCEQNLNHDAMYWYRQDPGQGLRLIYYSQIVNDFQKGDIAEGYSVSREKKESFPLTVTSAQKNPTAFYLCASSITGQGARAFFGQGTRLTVV.

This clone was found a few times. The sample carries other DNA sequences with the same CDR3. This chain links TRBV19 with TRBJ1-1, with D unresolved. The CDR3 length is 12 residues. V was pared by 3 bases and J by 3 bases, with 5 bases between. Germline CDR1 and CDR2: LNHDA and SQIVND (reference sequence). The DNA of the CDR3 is TGTGCCAGTAGTATGCGAGACACTGAAGCTTTCTTT. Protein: CASSMRDTEAFF.

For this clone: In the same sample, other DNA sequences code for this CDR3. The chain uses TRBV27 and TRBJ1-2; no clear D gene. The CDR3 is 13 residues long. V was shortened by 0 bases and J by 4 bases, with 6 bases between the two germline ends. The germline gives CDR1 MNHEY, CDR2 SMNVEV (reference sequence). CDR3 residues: CASSLSGSYGYTF. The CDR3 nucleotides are TGTGCCAGCAGTTTATCGGGGAGCTATGGCTACACCTTC.

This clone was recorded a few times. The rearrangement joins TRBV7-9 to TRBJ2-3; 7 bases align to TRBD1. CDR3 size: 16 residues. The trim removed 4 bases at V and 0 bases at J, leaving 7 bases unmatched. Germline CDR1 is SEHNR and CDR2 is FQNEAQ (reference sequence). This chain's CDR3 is CASSSPRGQSTDTQYF. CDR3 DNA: TGTGCCAGCAGCTCCCCGAGGGGGCAAAGCACAGATACGCAGTATTTT.

CDR3: CASLLRGGRETQYF. The CDR3 DNA reads TGTGCCAGCCTGTTGAGGGGGGGCCGAGAGACCCAGTACTTC. The chain carries TRBV30 and TRBJ2-5; a possible D gene is TRBD2 (7 bases). CDR3 size: 14 residues. The germline V gene has CDR1 GTSNPN and CDR2 SVGIG (reference sequence). V lost 8 bases and J lost 4, with 20 bases in between.

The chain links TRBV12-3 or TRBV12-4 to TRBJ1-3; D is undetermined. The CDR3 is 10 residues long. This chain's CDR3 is CAWGEPTIYF. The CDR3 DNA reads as TGTGCGTGGGGAGAGCCCACCATATATTTT.

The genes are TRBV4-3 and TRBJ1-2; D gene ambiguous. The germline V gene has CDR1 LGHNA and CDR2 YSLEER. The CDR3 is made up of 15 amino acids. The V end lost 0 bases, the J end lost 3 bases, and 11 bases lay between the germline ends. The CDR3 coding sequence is TGCGCCAGCAGCCAAGATGTCGCGGGTTACTATGGCTACACCTTC. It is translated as CASSQDVAGYYGYTF.